Sequencing of this TCR beta chain was carried out in a study of CD8 T cells in Susac syndrome. Study-wide findings and caveats: Only a relatively small number of individuals were included in the TCR sequencing and HLA analysis.

From blood CD8+ and CD4+ T cells, TCR beta sequences were generated. The multiple sclerosis control group was made up of treatment-naive patients with stable or active relapsing-remitting disease. RNA totalling about 0.45 to 1 ug underwent reverse transcription with random hexamers. TCR beta CDR3 was amplified by immunoSEQ multiplex PCR. This amplification extended across 54 Vbeta and 13 Jbeta segments. TCRdb itself ran the immunoSEQ multiplex PCR reads through MiXCR, one entry per CDR3 protein. This repertoire shows 250,000 to 350,000 distinct CDR3 sequences, about 88% found once; its top ten account for approximately 0.11%. Concerning this clonotype: Its antigen is not known.

The sequencing input was CD8+ T cells from PBMCs. This receptor was obtained from a human donor with multiple sclerosis.

The DNA for the CDR3 is TGTGCCAGCAGTCTTATAGGGAAACTGTTTTTT. The encoded protein is CASSLIGKLFF. The rearrangement links TRBV12-3 or TRBV12-4 to TRBJ1-4; D ambiguous. The CDR3 extends over 11 amino acids. The V and J ends lost 5 bases and 11 bases respectively, with 9 bases between them.